The clone carrying this TCR beta chain has a handful of counts. As yet, its antigen is unknown. The data are from a study of read filtering for tumor transcriptome and immune sequencing. Molecular barcoded adaptors covering alpha/delta and beta/gamma chains were used on approximately 400 ng RNA. Each CDR3 protein gets one entry after TCRdb re-called the reads with MiXCR. The repertoire consists of 30,000 to 40,000 distinct CDR3 sequences, with more than 13% occurring once and the leading ten covering approximately 7%. Study findings and constraints: Single-read clonotypes: about 81.9% of IR-seq clonotypes (around 3.6% of reads), 74.6% of RNA-seq clonotypes (around 48% of reads).

Trimming cost V 7 bases and J 2 bases; bases outside gene matches: 9. The CDR3 is 15 residues long. Per germline, CDR1 SGHTA and CDR2 FQGNSA. Every patient had bone marrow sampled while the disease was active. The sequenced sample was a population of CD138-negative cells sorted from bone marrow. This TCR came from a donor over 35 with multiple myeloma. The J gene is TRBJ2-3, the V gene TRBV7-2, with 7 bases that match TRBD2. This CDR3 is CASNERAGVTDTQYF. The CDR3 nucleotides are TGTGCCAGCAACGAAAGGGCGGGGGTCACAGATACGCAGTATTTT.